This T cell receptor beta chain was identified during a study of blood T cell repertoires in COVID-19. About the research overall: Sources were T cells, B-cell-depleted T cells, or PBMCs; the material itself was cDNA or gDNA.

Between the trimmed V and J ends, which lost 10 bases and 0 bases, there was a span of 17 bases. The CDR3 is made up of 15 amino acids. Germline V gene lookup returns CDR1 LNHDA and CDR2 SQIVND (reference sequence). Generated by immunoSEQ multiplex PCR, the TCRdb table keeps only in-frame clones and is missing some. The top ten hold 3% to 4% of the sample, which has 90,000 to 120,000 clones, around 85% seen once. The sequence came from a woman of 80 years or more with active or convalescent COVID-19. The sample comprised peripheral blood. The chain uses TRBV19 and TRBJ2-3, with D tentatively TRBD1 (6 bases). The chain's CDR3 is CATKRGGPSTDTQYF. CDR3 in DNA: TGTGCCACCAAAAGAGGGGGACCGAGCACAGATACGCAGTATTTT.